This T cell receptor (beta chain) is drawn from a study of blood T cells in healthy people across ages. A word on this clonotype: Its antigen is still unknown.

Ranging in age from about 6 to 95, the donors were healthy Caucasian individuals from Russia. Study findings and constraints: With age, beta diversity per million T cells declined roughly linearly, significantly by approximately 40.

The CDR3 runs to 13 residues. The germline V gene encodes CDR1 DFQATT and CDR2 SNEGSKA (reference sequence). With 6 bases removed from V and 5 bases from J, the gap between germline ends came to 17 bases. Through a sample-barcoded 5' primer and a J-beta primer mix, a second PCR was run for roughly 7 to 11 cycles. TCRdb reprocessed the 5' RACE reads with MiXCR, giving one entry per CDR3 protein. The sample consists of approximately 1.5 million distinct CDR3 sequences, approximately 32% of them appearing once. Material: blood. The sequence was collected from a woman in her 30s in good health. This chain joins TRBV20-1 and TRBJ2-7, with D possibly being TRBD1 or TRBD2 (5 bases each). CDR3: CSATARGSNEQYF. CDR3 nucleotides: TGCAGTGCCACGGCGAGGGGATCCAACGAGCAGTACTTC.